The entry below gives a single T cell receptor (beta chain) sequence along with its context. What it binds is unknown. This sample is part of a study of OX40 agonist ivuxolimab in advanced cancers. Autoimmune disease history or systemic immunosuppression meant exclusion. Blood samples were obtained at baseline, cycle 4 day 1, and cycle 7 day 1. The study, taken as a whole, reports: With doses of 0.1 to 3.0 mg/kg, CD4+ and CD8+ blood T cells had undergone clonal expansion by week 6. It was also the case that some nonresponders had low normalized T-cell clonal expansion.

The data were produced by immunoSEQ multiplex PCR, yet TCRdb's version contains in-frame clones alone and is incomplete. The table lists tens of thousands of clones, roughly 80% of them singletons, with 20% to 25% in the top ten. The sample in question was CD4+ or CD8+ T cells sorted from blood, obtained in a trial of the OX40 agonist ivuxolimab. The receptor comes from an adult with an advanced solid tumor such as melanoma, head and neck, liver or kidney cancer.

CDR3 DNA: TGTGCCAGCAGCGTATCGAGGTTCATGAACACTGAAGCTTTCTTT. Its translation: CASSVSRFMNTEAFF. The V and J genes are TRBV9 and TRBJ1-1, with no clear D. CDR3 length: 15 amino acids. Germline V CDR1 and CDR2: SGDLS, YYNGEE. V lost 1 base, J lost 0 bases, and 10 bases lay in between.